Each of the 7 T cell receptor beta chains below was sequenced from the same sample in a study of identical twins. TCRdb re-called the 5' RACE reads through MiXCR, storing one row per CDR3 protein. Counted here are about 200,000 distinct CDR3 sequences, 9.4% occurring once; the ten biggest clones make up 5% to 5.5%. Material: memory (CD45RO+) T cells sorted from blood. These receptors were taken from a woman between 18 and 29 years old in good health.

This clonotype was seen repeatedly, ten times or more. The chain carries TRBV20-1 and TRBJ1-3; unclear D gene. From germline, CDR1 is DFQATT and CDR2 SNEGSKA (reference sequence). The V and J ends lost 3 bases and 2 bases respectively, with 2 bases between them. CDR3 length equals 11 residues. In DNA, the CDR3 is TGCAGTGCTAGGGCTGGAAACACCATATATTTT. It translates to CSARAGNTIYF.

The chain is built from TRBV5-1 and TRBJ2-7; D gene ambiguous. Germline V gives CDR1 SGHRS, CDR2 YFSETQ. V was shortened by 0 bases and J by 3 bases, with 10 bases between the two germline ends. The CDR3 is 14 amino acids. The CDR3 protein is CASSLGLTVYEQYF. The DNA for the CDR3 is TGCGCCAGCAGCTTGGGTCTTACGGTCTACGAGCAGTACTTC.

This chain joins TRBV11-2 and TRBJ2-6; D is ambiguous. This CDR3 comprises 17 residues. Germline CDR1 and CDR2: SGHAT and FQNNGV. V lost 5 bases, J lost 4 bases, and 18 bases lay in between. CDR3 residues: CASSTYHRTAGANVLTF. The CDR3, as DNA: TGTGCCAGCAGCACCTACCATAGGACCGCGGGGGCCAACGTCCTGACTTTC.

This clonotype was counted between two and nine times. The chain carries TRBV3-1 and TRBJ2-5; D not resolved. This CDR3 is built from 14 residues. V lost 5 bases and J lost 7, with 17 bases in between. The germline CDR1 and CDR2 sequences are LGHDT and YNNKEL (reference sequence). In nucleotides, the CDR3 is TGTGCCAGCAGCTCACTAACGGGTGCTGGGACCCAGTACTTC. Translation: CASSSLTGAGTQYF.

In its sample, this clonotype was seen many times. The V and J genes are TRBV12-3 or TRBV12-4 and TRBJ2-3; no definite D call. With 3 bases removed from V and 2 bases from J, the gap between germline ends came to 6 bases. CDR3 length: 13 residues. CDR3: CASSFSHTDTQYF. CDR3 in DNA: TGTGCCAGCAGTTTTTCCCACACAGATACGCAGTATTTT.

The V call is TRBV29-1, the J call TRBJ2-1, with a weak D call TRBD1 (5 bases). The CDR3 contains 15 residues. V lost 8 bases to trimming and J lost 10 bases, with 27 bases between them. Germline lookup yields CDR1 SQVTM and CDR2 ANQGSEA. CDR3 coding DNA: TGCAGCTCCTTTTCGACAGTCGCTTTGAAAACGGAGCAGTTCTTC. It codes for CSSFSTVALKTEQFF.

The sample holds a few counts of this clonotype. The V gene is TRBV24-1, the J gene TRBJ2-1, with 9 nucleotides matching TRBD2. Germline V CDR1 and CDR2: KGHDR, SFDVKD. With 4 bases clipped from V and 4 bases from J, the junction kept 4 bases outside the gene matches. This CDR3 is built from 15 residues. The CDR3 DNA is TGTGCCACCAGTGAGGGTAGCGGGGGTTACAATGAGCAGTTCTTC. Protein: CATSEGSGGYNEQFF.